This TCR beta chain was identified in a study of blood T cell repertoires in COVID-19. The CDR3 is 13 amino acids. The germline V and J ends were trimmed by 5 bases and 6 bases, with 11 bases remaining between them. From germline, CDR1 is MNHNY and CDR2 SVGAGI (reference sequence). Sequenced by immunoSEQ multiplex PCR; TCRdb stores in-frame clones only, minus some. Here the sample spans roughly 59,000 clones, approximately 82% being singletons. Sequencing was carried out using peripheral blood. The rearrangement joins TRBV6-6 to TRBJ1-5, with a tentative D call TRBD1 (6 bases). This TCR was recovered from a human donor in a cohort sampled during active COVID-19. The CDR3 region is CASSLQGTQPQHF. CDR3 nucleotide sequence: TGTGCCAGCAGTCTACAGGGAACTCAGCCCCAGCATTTT.